This T cell receptor beta chain was recovered during a study of cytomegalovirus exposure and HLA in healthy donors. Looking at the study overall: About 85 million unique TCR sequences came from HLA-typed donors in an early release.

Turning to this clone: Its target is not known. Sequence at one end of the junction differs from germline and may be a read error.

The PCR made use of 60 Vbeta and 13 Jbeta primers. Data came from immunoSEQ multiplex PCR; TCRdb stores just in-frame clones and leaves some out. In the table there are about 120,000 clones, 80% of which are singletons. The V gene's germline CDR1 is SEHNR and CDR2 FQNEAQ (reference sequence). The CDR3 loop spans 15 amino acids. Study-level points and caveats: Cytomegalovirus status was reportedly diagnosed by the classifier with high sensitivity and specificity.

Sequenced material: PBMCs. V usage is TRBV7-9 and J usage is TRBJ2-3, with TRBD1 identical over 8 bases. The receptor was isolated from a man between 25 and 39 years old in good health and CMV-seronegative. The DNA of the CDR3 is TGTTCCAGCAGCGACTCGGGACAGGGCACAGATACGCAGTATTTT. This sequence encodes CSSSDSGQGTDTQYF.